This record looks at one T cell receptor beta chain sequence and its context. The target antigen is unknown. The data originate from a study of post-analysis software for immune sequencing data. Study background: Patients had relapsing-remitting, secondary progressive or progressive-relapsing multiple sclerosis; some lacked subtype. Study-wide results and limits: Relative to controls, patients had 4 or 5 TRBV segments at higher frequency, with TRBV5-6, TRBV5-1 and TRBV20-1 among these. Versus controls, multiple sclerosis patients showed significantly lower diversity (normalized Chao1). By F measure, strong co-clustering occurred among samples prepared in the same batch.

cDNA libraries of TCR beta carried unique molecular identifiers. Each sample of 1 to 10 million input T cells yielded approximately 500,000 cDNA molecules, so each molecule approximated one T cell. TCRdb recomputed calls from the PCR reads with MiXCR, one row per CDR3 protein. Counted here are over 300,000 distinct CDR3 sequences, around 33% occurring once; the ten biggest clones make up around 15%. From germline, CDR1 is MNHNS and CDR2 SASEGT. This CDR3 spans 14 amino acids. Trimming left V 8 bases short and J 2 bases short, with 13 bases between. The chain has TRBV6-1 and TRBJ1-5; D is unclear. The clonotype comes from a girl between 5 and 17 years old with multiple sclerosis. Sequencing input: blood. The CDR3 sequence is CASGPALGNQPQHF. Here the CDR3 DNA reads TGTGCCAGCGGGCCTGCCTTGGGCAATCAGCCCCAGCATTTT.